Listed here are 2 T cell receptor beta chains from one sample, sequenced in a study of OX40 agonist ivuxolimab in advanced cancers. Some clones are missing from TCRdb's copy, which holds only in-frame ones; the method was immunoSEQ multiplex PCR. The sample lists approximately 60,000 clones, approximately 83% occurring once. Sequencing was performed on CD4+ or CD8+ T cells sorted from blood, taken in a trial of the OX40 agonist ivuxolimab. The receptors originated from an adult with an advanced solid tumor such as melanoma, head and neck, liver or kidney cancer.

This clone was seen only once. The chain recombines TRBV6-1 with TRBJ1-2, with D perhaps TRBD1 (5 bases). Germline CDR1 is MNHNS and CDR2 is SASEGT. This CDR3 contains 13 residues. The V and J ends lost 2 bases and 6 bases respectively, with 10 bases between them. The CDR3 is CASSELRGHGYTF. The DNA for the CDR3 is TGTGCCAGCAGTGAATTGAGGGGCCATGGCTACACCTTC.

The chain employs TRBV10-1 and TRBJ2-7; no clear D. V lost 11 bases to trimming and J lost 3 bases, with 5 bases between them. This CDR3 is 9 amino acids long. Germline V CDR1 and CDR2: WNHNN, SYGVQD (reference sequence). For the CDR3, the DNA is TGCGCCGGCTTCTACGAGCAGTACTTC. Its translation is CAGFYEQYF.